The present TCR beta chain was sequenced within a study of blood T cells in healthy people across ages. The use of a sample-barcoded 5' primer and a J-beta primer mix characterized a second PCR of roughly 7 to 11 cycles. TCRdb re-derived calls from the 5' RACE reads in MiXCR, one entry per CDR3 protein. The data show over 600,000 distinct CDR3 sequences, over 40% seen once. Trimming removed 3 bases at V and 5 bases at J, with 13 bases between. This CDR3 is built from 13 residues. Germline assignment: CDR1 SQVTM and CDR2 ANQGSEA. This clonotype was found many times. The sequenced sample was blood. The clonotype originates from a man older than 75 in good health. V and J are TRBV29-1 and TRBJ2-5; D is unclear. Here the CDR3 reads CSVEKVFGETQYF. DNA for the CDR3: TGCAGCGTTGAGAAGGTTTTCGGGGAGACCCAGTACTTC.